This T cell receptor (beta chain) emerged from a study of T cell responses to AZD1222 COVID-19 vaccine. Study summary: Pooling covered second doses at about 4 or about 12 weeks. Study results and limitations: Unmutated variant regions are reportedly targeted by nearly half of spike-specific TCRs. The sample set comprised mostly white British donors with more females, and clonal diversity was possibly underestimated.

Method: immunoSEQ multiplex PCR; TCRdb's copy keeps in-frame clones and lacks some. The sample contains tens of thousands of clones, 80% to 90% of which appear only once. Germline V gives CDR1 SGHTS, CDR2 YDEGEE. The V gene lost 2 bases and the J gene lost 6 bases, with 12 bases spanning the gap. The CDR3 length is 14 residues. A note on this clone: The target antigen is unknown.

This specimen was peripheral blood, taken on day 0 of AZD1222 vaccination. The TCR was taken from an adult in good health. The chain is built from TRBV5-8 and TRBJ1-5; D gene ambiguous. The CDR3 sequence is CASSFRVSSQPQHF. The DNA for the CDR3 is TGTGCCAGCAGCTTCCGGGTGTCGAGTCAGCCCCAGCATTTT.